Reported below is one TCR beta chain. The data originate from a study of shared T cell receptors in the human thymus. The protocol was immunoSEQ multiplex PCR, while the TCRdb copy is restricted to in-frame clones and leaves out a portion. The sample shows 640,000 or so clones, about 87% of them seen only once. The CDR3 contains 18 residues. Deletions cut 1 base from V and 6 bases from J, with 22 bases between. Germline V lookup: CDR1 LNHDA, CDR2 SQIVND (reference sequence). The sample was also linked to a second study, of human thymus T cells. In that study: It looked as if thymic and blood repertoires used V and J genes in a biased way. Thymic repertoires from unrelated individuals overlapped highly, related research reported.

The chain is built from TRBV19 and TRBJ1-5, with D unclear. The sample was thymocytes. The sequence was collected from a boy under two years old with a congenital heart defect. The CDR3 protein is CASSIVVVGRGKPQPQHF. In DNA, the CDR3 is TGTGCCAGTAGTATAGTTGTTGTCGGTCGGGGAAAGCCTCAGCCCCAGCATTTT.